The 7 T cell receptor beta chains given below trace back to one sample, sequenced in a study of STAT5B mutations in CD4+ large granular lymphocyte leukemia. TCRdb's table, derived via immunoSEQ multiplex PCR, lists solely in-frame clones and lacks some. The data hold about 48,000 clones, with around 70% observed a single time. Sequenced material: CD4+ T cells from blood buffy coats. All receptors derive from a human donor in good health.

The CDR3 here is CASSPPRQGPYEQYF. The CDR3 DNA is TGTGCCAGCAGCCCACCCCGACAGGGACCCTACGAGCAGTACTTC. The chain is built from TRBV7-8 and TRBJ2-7; 7 bases agree with TRBD1. Germline V gene sequence: CDR1 SGHVS, CDR2 FQNEAQ. The CDR3 is 15 amino acids. J gave up 2 bases and V 5 bases, and 9 bases lay outside the gene matches.

The chain couples TRBV9 to TRBJ1-4, with 9 bases aligning to TRBD1. V was clipped by 3 bases and J by 8 bases; unmatched bases: 8. The CDR3 loop spans 15 amino acids. The germline gives CDR1 SGDLS, CDR2 YYNGEE. The CDR3 DNA sequence: TGTGCCAGCAGCGGATCCGGGACAGGGAGCGAAAAACTGTTTTTT. Encoded protein: CASSGSGTGSEKLFF.

The rearrangement uses TRBV7-9 and TRBJ1-4; 7 bases align to TRBD1. The CDR3 consists of 15 residues. The V segment lost 5 bases and the J segment 5 bases; nucleotides outside the gene matches: 8. In germline, CDR1 is SEHNR, CDR2 FQNEAQ (reference sequence). The CDR3 loop is CASSPRAGGNEKLFF. CDR3 coding DNA: TGTGCCAGCAGCCCACGGGCAGGGGGGAATGAAAAACTGTTTTTT.

The chain is built from TRBV6-1 and TRBJ1-3, with D uncertain. The CDR3 is 14 amino acids. V gave up 3 bases and J gave up 4 bases, with 10 bases separating them. The germline CDR1 and CDR2 sequences are MNHNS and SASEGT. CDR3 loop: CASSDAQVGNTIYF. DNA for the CDR3: TGTGCCAGCAGTGATGCCCAAGTAGGAAACACCATATATTTT.

The chain couples TRBV6-4 to TRBJ2-5, with TRBD1 as a possible D gene (7 bases). Trimming pared 4 bases from V and 5 bases from J, leaving 17 bases between. The CDR3 extends over 15 amino acids. Per the germline V gene, CDR1 is MRHNA and CDR2 is SNTAGT. CDR3 bases: TGTGCCAGCAGTGCGTATCCAGGGGGGCTGGAGACCCAGTACTTC. Translating it yields CASSAYPGGLETQYF.

V gene TRBV30 combines with J gene TRBJ2-2; possible D gene TRBD2, 6 bases. The CDR3 has 13 amino acids. Germline V CDR1 and CDR2: GTSNPN, SVGIG (reference sequence). Trimming removed 5 bases from V and 3 bases from J, with 10 bases in between. This CDR3 is CAWSSGYTGELFF. The CDR3 nucleotides are TGTGCCTGGTCGAGCGGGTACACCGGGGAGCTGTTTTTT. Full variable domain (rest looked up from reference TRBV30 and TRBJ2-2): SQTIHQWPATLVQPVGSPLSLECTVEGTSNPNLYWYRQAAGRGLQLLFYSVGIGQISSEVPQNLSASRPQDRQFILSSKKLLLSDSGFYLCAWSSGYTGELFFGEGSRLTVL.

The V gene is TRBV5-1, the J gene TRBJ1-2; no firm D call. The CDR3 consists of 17 residues. Trimming removed 0 bases at V and 4 bases at J, with 19 bases between. Per germline, CDR1 SGHRS and CDR2 YFSETQ. CDR3 region: CASSLDGESLSSYGYTF. In nucleotides, the CDR3 is TGCGCCAGCAGCTTGGATGGGGAGAGCTTAAGTAGCTATGGCTACACCTTC. The variable domain in full, completed from reference TRBV5-1 and TRBJ1-2, reads KAGVTQTPRYLIKTRGQQVTLSCSPISGHRSVSWYQQTPGQGLQFLFEYFSETQRNKGNFPGRFSGRQFSNSRSEMNVSTLELGDSALYLCASSLDGESLSSYGYTFGSGTRLTVV.